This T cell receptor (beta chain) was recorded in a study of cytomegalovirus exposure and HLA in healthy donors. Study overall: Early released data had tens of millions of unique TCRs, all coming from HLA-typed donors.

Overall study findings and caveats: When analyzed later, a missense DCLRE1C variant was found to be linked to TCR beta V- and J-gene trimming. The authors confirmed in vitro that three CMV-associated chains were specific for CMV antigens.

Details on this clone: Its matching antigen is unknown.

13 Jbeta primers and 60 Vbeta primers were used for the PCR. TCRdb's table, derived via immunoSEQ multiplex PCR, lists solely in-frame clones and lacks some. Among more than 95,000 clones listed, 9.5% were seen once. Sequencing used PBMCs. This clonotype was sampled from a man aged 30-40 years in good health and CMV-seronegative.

This CDR3 is CASSPVYSTEAFF. Written as DNA, the CDR3 is TGTGCCAGCAGTCCCGTGTATAGCACTGAAGCTTTCTTT. The J gene is TRBJ1-1, the V gene TRBV6-1; unclear D gene. V shed 5 bases and J shed 4 bases, with 11 bases lying between them. This CDR3 comprises 13 residues. Germline CDR1 MNHNS, CDR2 SASEGT.